This TCR beta chain appears in the sequencing data of a study of post-analysis software for immune sequencing data. General study results and limits: Patients showed TRBV5-6, TRBV5-1 and TRBV20-1 among five TRBV segments more frequent than in controls.

In regard to this clonotype: The antigen remains unidentified.

This CDR3 has 15 amino acids. V gave up 6 bases and J gave up 0 bases, with 14 bases separating them. Unique-molecular-identifier-tagged TCR beta cDNA libraries were used. TCRdb processed the PCR reads anew with MiXCR; each CDR3 protein has one entry. Among 600,000 to 750,000 distinct CDR3 sequences listed, approximately 59% were seen once. The chain joins TRBV12-3 or TRBV12-4 to TRBJ2-5; D is uncertain. The source of this sequence is a girl aged 2-10 years with multiple sclerosis. Sequenced sample: blood. CDR3 in amino acids: CASSPPPGYQETQYF. The CDR3 DNA reads as TGTGCCAGCAGCCCCCCCCCAGGTTACCAAGAGACCCAGTACTTC.